One and the same sample provided the 28 T cell receptor beta chains below, sequenced in a study of blood T cell repertoires in COVID-19. Assay used: immunoSEQ multiplex PCR; TCRdb lists only in-frame clones, some missing. The profile shows around 240,000 clones, 65% to 90% of them singletons. What was sequenced was peripheral blood. These receptors were obtained from a middle-aged woman who had recovered from COVID-19.

In this sample, this clone turned up a few times. In nucleotides, the CDR3 is TGTGCCAGCAGCTTAAGGGGATTGGATGAAAAACTGTTTTTT. Amino acid sequence: CASSLRGLDEKLFF. This chain connects TRBV7-2 to TRBJ1-4; D is perhaps TRBD1 (5 bases). The CDR3 is 14 residues long. Trimming cost V 2 bases and J 6 bases, with 10 bases left between them. The germline gives CDR1 SGHTA, CDR2 FQGNSA. Full variable domain (missing parts from reference TRBV7-2 and TRBJ1-4): GAGVSQSPSNKVTEKGKDVELRCDPISGHTALYWYRQSLGQGLEFLIYFQGNSAPDKSGLPSDRFSAERTGGSVSTLTIQRTQQEDSAVYLCASSLRGLDEKLFFGSGTQLSVL.

The V gene is TRBV7-2, the J gene TRBJ2-5; 9 bases match TRBD2. The V segment lost 1 base and the J segment 4 bases; nucleotides outside the gene matches: 4. The CDR3 has 15 amino acids. Germline loops: CDR1 SGHTA, CDR2 FQGNSA. The CDR3 sequence: CASSLGGGEGETQYF. In DNA, the CDR3 is TGTGCCAGCAGCTTAGGCGGGGGGGAAGGAGAGACCCAGTACTTC.

The V gene is TRBV3-1 (or the pseudogene TRBV3-2), the J gene TRBJ1-1, with 9 bases lining up with TRBD1. CDR1 is LGHDT and CDR2 is YNNKEL in the germline V gene (reference sequence). The CDR3 consists of 15 residues. V shed 3 bases and J 4 bases; nucleotides not matched to a gene: 6. The CDR3 nucleotides read TGTGCCAGCAGCCACTCGGGACAGGGTAGCACTGAAGCTTTCTTT. Its protein product is CASSHSGQGSTEAFF.

V gene TRBV28 combines with J gene TRBJ2-2; 7 bases are shared with TRBD2. Trimming removed 5 bases from V and 3 bases from J; junction bases left unmatched: 9. This CDR3 is 16 amino acids long. Germline V lookup: CDR1 MDHEN, CDR2 SYDVKM. The CDR3 protein is CASSTGTTLDTGELFF. CDR3 DNA: TGTGCCAGCAGTACTGGGACTACGCTCGACACCGGGGAGCTGTTTTTT.

The chain joins TRBV27 to TRBJ2-1; 7 bases line up with TRBD1. The CDR3 consists of 13 residues. The trim removed 3 bases at V and 10 bases at J, leaving 6 bases unmatched. The germline V gene has CDR1 MNHEY and CDR2 SMNVEV (reference sequence). CDR3 DNA sequence: TGTGCCAGCAGTTTCACAGGGGAAGGCGAGCAGTTCTTC. This encodes CASSFTGEGEQFF.

The chain recombines TRBV11-2 with TRBJ2-7, with 10 positions matching TRBD2. This CDR3 region has 15 residues. Germline-derived CDR1 and CDR2 are SGHAT and FQNNGV. The V segment lost 5 bases and the J segment 0 bases; nucleotides outside the gene matches: 4. CDR3 loop: CASSNLAGASYEQYF. The CDR3 nucleotides read TGTGCCAGCAGCAATCTAGCGGGGGCCTCCTACGAGCAGTACTTC.

The CDR3 loop is CASSYSTGGHEQYF. CDR3 in DNA: TGTGCCAGCAGTTACTCGACCGGGGGGCACGAGCAGTACTTC. The rearrangement uses TRBV6-5 and TRBJ2-7, with a weak D call TRBD2 (7 bases). V was pared by 0 bases and J by 5 bases, with 11 bases between. This CDR3 has 14 residues. Per the germline V gene, CDR1 is MNHEY and CDR2 is SVGAGI.

This sequence joins TRBV28 and TRBJ1-4, with 9 nucleotides matching TRBD1. J was trimmed by 4 bases and V by 6 bases; bases with no gene match: 12. Germline CDR1 reads MDHEN; CDR2 reads SYDVKM. The CDR3 is 17 amino acids. The CDR3 sequence: CASSRTGGGIGNEKLFF. The DNA for the CDR3 is TGTGCCAGCAGCCGCACAGGGGGCGGGATCGGTAATGAAAAACTGTTTTTT.

V usage is TRBV12-3 or TRBV12-4 and J usage is TRBJ2-7; D unresolved. V shed 3 bases and J shed 4 bases, with 7 bases lying between them. The length of the CDR3 is 12 residues. The CDR3 spells CASSFGAYEQYF. The CDR3 region has the DNA TGTGCCAGCAGTTTCGGAGCATACGAGCAGTACTTC.

This clone was detected only once. V and J are TRBV19 and TRBJ1-1; D is perhaps TRBD1 (5 bases). The CDR3 loop spans 14 amino acids. Deletions cut 3 bases from V and 3 bases from J, with 11 bases between. CDR1 and CDR2 (germline): LNHDA, SQIVND (reference sequence). This CDR3 reads CASSISGLDTEAFF. The CDR3 region has the DNA TGTGCCAGTAGTATTTCAGGGTTGGACACTGAAGCTTTCTTT.

The V and J genes are TRBV7-9 and TRBJ1-5; D is unresolved. In germline, CDR1 is SEHNR, CDR2 FQNEAQ (reference sequence). The CDR3 runs to 18 residues. V lost 1 base and J lost 3, with 19 bases in between. Here the CDR3 reads CASSLVRPGGVANQPQHF. For the CDR3, the DNA is TGTGCCAGCAGCTTAGTACGGCCGGGCGGGGTTGCCAATCAGCCCCAGCATTTT.

The rearrangement joins TRBV6-6 to TRBJ1-5; TRBD1 might be the D (6 bases). The germline V gene encodes CDR1 MNHNY and CDR2 SVGAGI (reference sequence). V lost 2 bases to trimming and J lost 7 bases, with 12 bases between them. There are 14 residues in the CDR3. The chain's CDR3 is CASSYTSDRQPQHF. CDR3 DNA: TGTGCCAGCAGTTACACTTCTGACAGGCAGCCCCAGCATTTT.

This clone came up once. Distinct nucleotide sequences in the sample also encode this CDR3. V usage is TRBV7-9 and J usage is TRBJ2-7; 8 bases align to TRBD1. The germline CDR1 and CDR2 sequences are SEHNR and FQNEAQ (reference sequence). CDR3 length: 14 amino acids. V lost 4 bases, J lost 0 bases, and 2 bases stayed unmatched. The CDR3 nucleotides read TGTGCCAGCAGCTCAGGACAGGGCTCCTACGAGCAGTACTTC. Its translation: CASSSGQGSYEQYF.

The CDR3 DNA sequence: TGTGCCAGTACGGACGGAAGCGGGGGCGTGGGCGGCAATCAGCCCCAGCATTTT. It translates to CASTDGSGGVGGNQPQHF. This rearrangement joins TRBV19 to TRBJ1-5, with D tentatively TRBD1 (6 bases). Germline CDR1 reads LNHDA; CDR2 reads SQIVND (reference sequence). V was clipped by 7 bases and J by 2 bases, with 24 bases between them. This CDR3 spans 18 amino acids. The full variable domain, in which reference TRBV19 and TRBJ1-5 provide the parts outside the CDR3, is DGGITQSPKYLFRKEGQNVTLSCEQNLNHDAMYWYRQDPGQGLRLIYYSQIVNDFQKGDIAEGYSVSREKKESFPLTVTSAQKNPTAFYLCASTDGSGGVGGNQPQHFGDGTRLSIL.

The chain has TRBV3-1 (or the pseudogene TRBV3-2) and TRBJ1-2, with 9 bases fitting TRBD1. Germline V gene sequence: CDR1 LGHDT, CDR2 YNNKEL (reference sequence). The CDR3 totals 17 residues. V trimming: 8 bases; J trimming: 4 bases; junction bases outside the gene matches: 17. CDR3 amino acids: CASVIPGQGQSLYGYTF. The CDR3 DNA follows: TGTGCCAGCGTTATACCGGGACAGGGCCAAAGCCTCTATGGCTACACCTTC.

This clone appeared a few times. The chain couples TRBV19 to TRBJ2-2; D is possibly TRBD2 (5 bases). This CDR3 is 15 amino acids long. Trimming left V 6 bases short and J 5 bases short, with 16 bases between. Looked up from germline, CDR1 is LNHDA and CDR2 is SQIVND (reference sequence). The CDR3 loop is CASRTSIGETGELFF. The CDR3 region has the DNA TGTGCCAGTAGAACTAGTATTGGGGAAACCGGGGAGCTGTTTTTT.

The CDR3 DNA reads as TGTGCCAGCAGCTCCCTCCCGGGGTACGAGCAGTACTTC. It encodes CASSSLPGYEQYF. The J gene is TRBJ2-7, the V gene TRBV7-8; D may be TRBD2 (5 bases). Germline values: CDR1 SGHVS, CDR2 FQNEAQ. V was shortened by 4 bases and J by 4 bases, with 11 bases between the two germline ends. This CDR3 contains 13 residues.

This chain joins TRBV6-2 or TRBV6-3 and TRBJ2-6, with TRBD1 matching over 9 bases. The ends lost 2 bases at V and 3 bases at J; junction bases unmatched: 17. The CDR3 loop spans 21 amino acids. Germline CDR1 is MNHEY and CDR2 is SVGEGT. Here the CDR3 reads CASSYVPGSGQGTYGANVLTF. CDR3 nucleotide sequence: TGTGCCAGCAGTTACGTCCCAGGTTCGGGACAGGGAACCTATGGGGCCAACGTCCTGACTTTC.

This rearrangement joins TRBV7-2 to TRBJ2-7, with D tentatively TRBD2 (5 bases). V was trimmed by 5 bases and J by 12 bases, leaving 17 bases between them. CDR1 SGHTA and CDR2 FQGNSA come from the germline V gene. This CDR3 spans 12 amino acids. CDR3 nucleotides: TGTGCCAGCAGCGAATCGGGAACAGTTGCGTACTTC. It encodes CASSESGTVAYF.

Here the CDR3 reads CASSYSAGQDYGYTF. The CDR3 DNA reads as TGTGCCAGCAGTTACTCGGCAGGGCAGGACTATGGCTACACCTTC. The rearrangement joins TRBV6-5 to TRBJ1-2; perhaps TRBD1 as D (5 bases). The CDR3 covers 15 residues. Trimming stripped 0 bases from V and 3 bases from J, with 11 bases between. Germline lookup yields CDR1 MNHEY and CDR2 SVGAGI.

The J gene is TRBJ1-1, the V gene TRBV6-2 or TRBV6-3, with 8 bases identical to TRBD1. The CDR3 is 13 residues long. V lost 5 bases, J lost 11 bases, and 10 bases stayed unmatched. The germline gives CDR1 MNHEY, CDR2 SVGEGT. CDR3 coding DNA: TGTGCCAGCAGTCTACTCGGACAGGGTAAGGCTTTCTTT. Protein sequence: CASSLLGQGKAFF.

The count of this clone is one. The V call is TRBV18, the J call TRBJ1-1; unclear D gene. Trimming took 4 bases from V and 4 from J, leaving 10 bases between them. The CDR3 sequence is 13 residues long. The V gene's germline CDR1 is KGHSH and CDR2 LQKENI. CDR3 sequence reads: CASSQPGATEAFF. The CDR3, as DNA: TGTGCCAGCTCACAGCCGGGAGCCACTGAAGCTTTCTTT.

The V call is TRBV9, the J call TRBJ1-1; D might be TRBD1 (5 bases). V dropped 3 bases and J dropped 2 bases, with 8 bases sitting between them. This CDR3 is built from 13 residues. Germline CDR1 reads SGDLS; CDR2 reads YYNGEE. The CDR3 reads CASSEGPNTEAFF. CDR3 DNA: TGTGCCAGCAGCGAGGGGCCCAACACTGAAGCTTTCTTT.

The V call is TRBV6-6, the J call TRBJ2-2; maybe TRBD2 (6 bases). This CDR3 region has 14 residues. V dropped 10 bases and J dropped 5 bases, with 17 bases sitting between them. Looked up from germline, CDR1 is MNHNY and CDR2 is SVGAGI (reference sequence). The CDR3 protein is CATEAGTRTGELFF. The DNA of the CDR3 is TGTGCCACTGAAGCGGGTACACGGACCGGGGAGCTGTTTTTT.

The V call is TRBV18, the J call TRBJ2-2; maybe TRBD1 (6 bases). Germline V gene data show CDR1 as KGHSH and CDR2 as LQKENI. The CDR3 extends over 16 amino acids. V lost 3 bases and J lost 2, with 13 bases in between. The CDR3 DNA follows: TGTGCCAGCTCACCTTTATCGGGACACAACACCGGGGAGCTGTTTTTT. Encoded protein: CASSPLSGHNTGELFF.

The V and J genes are TRBV2 and TRBJ2-7, with a weak D call TRBD1 (6 bases). The CDR3 runs 13 residues. Trimming took 8 bases from V and 6 from J, leaving 17 bases between them. Germline V gene data show CDR1 as SNHLY and CDR2 as FYNNEI. CDR3 in DNA: TGTGCCAGCGGACCCGAGGGACACCTCGAGCAGTACTTC. Its translation: CASGPEGHLEQYF. Full variable domain (missing parts from reference TRBV2 and TRBJ2-7): EPEVTQTPSHQVTQMGQEVILRCVPISNHLYFYWYRQILGQKVEFLVSFYNNEISEKSEIFDDQFSVERPDGSNFTLKIRSTKLEDSAMYFCASGPEGHLEQYFGPGTRLTVT.

The V and J genes are TRBV19 and TRBJ2-7; 7 bases are shared with TRBD1. CDR3 length equals 15 residues. The V gene's germline CDR1 is LNHDA and CDR2 SQIVND (reference sequence). Trimming removed 6 bases from V and 2 bases from J; junction bases left unmatched: 10. This chain's CDR3 is CASSRTGQEPYEQYF. The DNA of the CDR3 is TGTGCCAGTAGCCGAACAGGACAGGAACCCTACGAGCAGTACTTC.

The CDR3 reads CASSTTRRVSNTGELFF. As DNA, the CDR3 is TGTGCCAGTAGTACCACCCGTCGGGTATCGAACACCGGGGAGCTGTTTTTT. V is TRBV19 and J is TRBJ2-2; D uncertain. Germline V gene lookup returns CDR1 LNHDA and CDR2 SQIVND (reference sequence). CDR3 length: 17 residues. V gave up 4 bases and J gave up 0 bases, with 15 bases separating them.